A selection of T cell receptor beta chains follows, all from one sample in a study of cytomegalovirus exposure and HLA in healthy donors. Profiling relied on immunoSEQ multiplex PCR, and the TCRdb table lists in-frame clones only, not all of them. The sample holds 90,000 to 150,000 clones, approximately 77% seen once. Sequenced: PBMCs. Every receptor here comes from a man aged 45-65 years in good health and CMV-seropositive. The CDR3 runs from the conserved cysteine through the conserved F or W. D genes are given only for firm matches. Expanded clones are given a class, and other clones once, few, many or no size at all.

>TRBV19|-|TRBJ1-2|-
TGTGCCAGTCAAGAGCAGCTTGGGGGCGGCTACACCTTC
CASQEQLGGGYTF
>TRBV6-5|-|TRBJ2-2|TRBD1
TGTGCCACCCTTCCCCGGGACAGAAACACCGGGGAGCTGTTTTTT
CATLPRDRNTGELFF
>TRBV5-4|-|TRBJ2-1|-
TGTGCCAGCAAGGAGACTGCCGAACACAATGAGCAGTTCTTC
CASKETAEHNEQFF
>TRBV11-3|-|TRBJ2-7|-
TGTGCCAGCAGCTTAGGTAGTCCCGAGCAGTACTTC
CASSLGSPEQYF
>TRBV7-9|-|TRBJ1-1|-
TGTGCCAGCAGCGGTATATTAGCGACCCGGAACACTGAAGCTTTCTTT
CASSGILATRNTEAFF
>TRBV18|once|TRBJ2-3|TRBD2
TGTGCCAGCTCACCCCAACTAGCGGGAGGGGATACGCAGTATTTT
CASSPQLAGGDTQYF
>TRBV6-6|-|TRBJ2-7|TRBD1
TGTGCCAGCAGTTATAAGGGGGACAGGGGCTACTACGAGCAGTACTTC
CASSYKGDRGYYEQYF
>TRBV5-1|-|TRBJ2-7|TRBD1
TGCGCCAGCAGCTACCGGGACAGGGCTACCTACGAGCAGTACTTC
CASSYRDRATYEQYF
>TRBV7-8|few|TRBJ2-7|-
TGTGCCAGCAGCTTAGGGAGGGACAGTTTATCCTACGAGCAGTACTTC
CASSLGRDSLSYEQYF
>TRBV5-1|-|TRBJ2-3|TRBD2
TGCGCCAGCAGCTTGGGGACTAGCGGGGGAACAGATACGCAGTATTTT
CASSLGTSGGTDTQYF
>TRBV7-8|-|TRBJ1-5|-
TGTGCCAGCAACCCGGGACTGATCAATCAGCCCCAGCATTTT
CASNPGLINQPQHF
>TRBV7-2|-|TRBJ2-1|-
TGTGCCAGCAGCCGCCCGGGACAAGCAAACAATGAGCAGTTCTTC
CASSRPGQANNEQFF
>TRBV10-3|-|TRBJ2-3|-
TGTGCCACCACGGGCACAGATACGCAGTATTTT
CATTGTDTQYF
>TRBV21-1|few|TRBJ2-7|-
TGTGCCAGCAGCAAACCAACAGGGCGCTACGAGCAGTACTTC
CASSKPTGRYEQYF
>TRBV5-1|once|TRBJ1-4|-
TGCGTCAGCAGCCCCGGGACTGAGAATGAAAAACTGTTTTTT
CVSSPGTENEKLFF
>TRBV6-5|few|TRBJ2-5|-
TGTGCCAGCAGTTACCCAGAAACTCGGGAGCAGTACTTC
CASSYPETREQYF
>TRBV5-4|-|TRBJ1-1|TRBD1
TGTGCCAGCAGCCCTCGAGGGGGCCGAGGGAACACTGAAGCTTTCTTT
CASSPRGGRGNTEAFF
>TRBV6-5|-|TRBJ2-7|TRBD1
TGTGCCAGCAGTACGGACAGGGGGCGCGGTTGGCAGTACTTC
CASSTDRGRGWQYF
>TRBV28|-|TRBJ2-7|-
TGTGCCAGCAGCACCGGGGGCGGGGGTTCCTACGAGCAGTACTTC
CASSTGGGGSYEQYF
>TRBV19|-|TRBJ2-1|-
TGTGCCAGTAGTCTGCGATACAATGAGCAGTTCTTC
CASSLRYNEQFF
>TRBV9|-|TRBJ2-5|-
TGTGCCAGCAGCGTAGTTGGCAGGGAGACCCAGTACTTC
CASSVVGRETQYF
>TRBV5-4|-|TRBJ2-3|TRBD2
TGTGCCAGCAGCTTGGCCGGCGGGGGAGATACGCAGTATTTT
CASSLAGGGDTQYF